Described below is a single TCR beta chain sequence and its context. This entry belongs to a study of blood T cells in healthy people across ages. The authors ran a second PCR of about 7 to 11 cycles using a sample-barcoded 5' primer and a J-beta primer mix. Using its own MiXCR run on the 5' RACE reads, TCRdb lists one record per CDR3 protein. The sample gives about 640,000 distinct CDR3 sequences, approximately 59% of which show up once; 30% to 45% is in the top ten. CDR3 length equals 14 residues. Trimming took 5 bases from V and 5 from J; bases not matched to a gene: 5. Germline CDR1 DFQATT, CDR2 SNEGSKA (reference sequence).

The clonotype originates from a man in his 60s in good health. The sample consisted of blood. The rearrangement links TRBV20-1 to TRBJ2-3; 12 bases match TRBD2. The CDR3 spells CSAPLTSGGDTQYF. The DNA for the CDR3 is TGCAGTGCTCCATTGACTAGCGGGGGAGATACGCAGTATTTT.